The next 10 T cell receptor beta chains were all read from a single sample in a study of T-cell reconstitution after alpha-beta-depleted transplantation in children. Unique molecular identifiers were incorporated into the prepared TCRbeta library. TCRdb redid the calling of the PCR reads with MiXCR, one entry per CDR3 protein. The table shows roughly 300,000 distinct CDR3 sequences, with 9.5% to 13% occurring only once. This sample comprised peripheral blood, obtained 180 days after TCRalphabeta/CD19-depleted stem cell transplant. These receptors originate from a male patient between 2 and 15 years old who had a stem cell transplant for chronic granulomatous disease, so the T cells may come from the graft donor.

This clonotype was seen repeatedly, ten times or more. This rearrangement joins TRBV20-1 to TRBJ1-4; 7 nucleotides agree with TRBD1. This CDR3 comprises 13 residues. Germline CDR1 is DFQATT and CDR2 is SNEGSKA (reference sequence). Germline trimming cut 6 bases from V and 6 bases from J; bases unmatched to any gene: 7. CDR3 coding DNA: TGCAGTGCGGGAACAGGGGCCTATGAAAAACTGTTTTTT. It codes for CSAGTGAYEKLFF.

This clonotype was seen at least ten times. The chain links TRBV5-5 to TRBJ2-1; the D is unclear. CDR3 size: 13 residues. Germline V gene sequence: CDR1 SGHKS, CDR2 YYEKEE (reference sequence). Trimming took off 4 bases at V and 6 bases at J, with 11 bases between the two ends. In DNA form, the CDR3 reads TGTGCCAGCAGCCAACCTCCGTTCAATGAGCAGTTCTTC. It encodes CASSQPPFNEQFF.

Remarks on this clonotype: A much larger clonotype is one base distant, so this may be a read error. The chain has TRBV3-1 and TRBJ1-2; perhaps TRBD1 as D (5 bases). In germline, CDR1 is LGHDT, CDR2 YNNKEL (reference sequence). This CDR3 comprises 15 residues. DNA for the CDR3: TGTGCCAGCAGCCGCCGGGACCTCTTTAACTATGGCTCCACCTTC. This gives the protein CASSRRDLFNYGSTF. The complete variable domain, with remaining parts taken from reference TRBV3-1 and TRBJ1-2, reads DTAVSQTPKYLVTQMGNDKSIKCEQNLGHDTMYWYKQDSKKFLKIMFSYNNKELIINETVPNRFSPKSPDKAHLNLHINSLELGDSAVYFCASSRRDLFNYGSTFGSGTRLTVV.

This clonotype was counted ten times or more. The chain recombines TRBV24-1 with TRBJ2-7; possibly TRBD1 for D (5 bases). V was shortened by 0 bases and J by 2 bases, with 13 bases between the two germline ends. The length of the CDR3 is 16 residues. The germline V gene encodes CDR1 KGHDR and CDR2 SFDVKD. The CDR3 nucleotides read TGTGCCACCAGTGATTTGCCAGGGAATCGCCCCTACGAGCAGTACTTC. Translation: CATSDLPGNRPYEQYF.

In its sample, this clonotype was seen many times. The V and J genes are TRBV11-2 and TRBJ2-1; 7 bases agree with TRBD1. The CDR3 runs 15 residues. Germline CDR1 is SGHAT and CDR2 is FQNNGV. V lost 3 bases and J lost 3; bases outside the gene matches: 5. CDR3 sequence: CASSFRTGDYNEQFF. The CDR3 DNA sequence: TGTGCCAGCAGCTTTCGGACAGGCGACTACAATGAGCAGTTCTTC.

Comments on this clonotype: A much larger clone lies one base from this, so it may be a read error. The chain has TRBV29-1 and TRBJ1-1, with D possibly TRBD1 on 5 matching bases. This CDR3 is 13 amino acids long. CDR1 is SQVTM and CDR2 is ANQGSEA in the germline V gene. CDR3 coding DNA: TGCAGCGTAAGCGGGACGGTGAACACTGAAGTTTTCTTT. Protein product: CSVSGTVNTEVFF.

Ten or more counts support this clonotype. For the CDR3, the DNA is TGCAGCGTTCCCTTTAGAGGGGGAAGCTCCTACAATGAGCAGTTCTTC. Translated: CSVPFRGGSSYNEQFF. This chain joins TRBV29-1 and TRBJ2-1; D might be TRBD1 (6 bases). V was pared by 5 bases and J by 0 bases, with 17 bases between. This CDR3 is 16 amino acids long. Germline CDR1 is SQVTM and CDR2 is ANQGSEA.

CDR3 sequence (DNA): TGTGCCAGCAGCCCCCGGGGCCACCGGGAGCTGTTTTTT. As protein: CASSPRGHRELFF. The chain combines TRBV7-8 with TRBJ2-2, with D possibly called TRBD1 or TRBD2 (5 bases each). Germline CDR1 is SGHVS and CDR2 is FQNEAQ. V was trimmed by 5 bases and J by 9 bases, leaving 13 bases between them. This CDR3 has 13 amino acids. The full variable domain, with the rest looked up from reference TRBV7-8 and TRBJ2-2, is GAGVSQSPRYKVAKRGQDVALRCDPISGHVSLFWYQQALGQGPEFLTYFQNEAQLDKSGLPSDRFFAERPEGSVSTLKIQRTQQEDSAVYLCASSPRGHRELFFGEGSRLTVL.

This clonotype was observed at least ten times. The rearrangement links TRBV5-1 to TRBJ2-5, with no clear D. The germline CDR1 and CDR2 sequences are SGHRS and YFSETQ. The V and J ends lost 1 base and 5 bases respectively, with 9 bases between them. This CDR3 is built from 13 residues. The CDR3, as DNA: TGCGCCAGCAGCTTGAAGGGTGGCGAGACCCAGTACTTC. It translates to CASSLKGGETQYF.

This clonotype was seen many times. The rearrangement links TRBV5-1 to TRBJ2-7; TRBD2 agrees at 11 bases. CDR3 size: 15 residues. The germline V gene has CDR1 SGHRS and CDR2 YFSETQ. Trimming cost V 4 bases and J 1 base; bases outside gene matches: 4. The CDR3 DNA reads as TGCGCCAGCAGCATGGGGACTAGCGGATCCTACGAGCAGTACTTC. It translates to CASSMGTSGSYEQYF.